Reported below is one T cell receptor beta chain. This sample was taken from a study of a mutant IDH1 vaccine in newly diagnosed glioma. Across the whole study: Patients had received radiotherapy, temozolomide, or both previously, most receiving both.

Time point: baseline, week 1 (first vaccination visit). The treatment here: pre-vaccination baseline after standard-of-care therapy. Germline values: CDR1 MNHEY, CDR2 SMNVEV (reference sequence). There are 13 residues in the CDR3. V lost 3 bases and J 4 bases, leaving 10 bases between the germline ends. Data came from immunoSEQ multiplex PCR; TCRdb stores just in-frame clones and leaves some out. The sample has 95,000 to 100,000 clones, roughly 89% seen once. This TCR came from a woman between 45 and 60 years old with glioma. The V gene is TRBV27, the J gene TRBJ2-7; TRBD2 is a possible D gene (5 bases). The source was PBMCs, collected from a glioma patient treated with radiotherapy, temozolomide or both. CDR3 nucleotides: TGTGCCAGCAGTTTGGAGGTTGGATACGAGCAGTACTTC. This encodes CASSLEVGYEQYF.